The 12 T cell receptor beta chains reported below all come from one sample, sequenced in a study of CD8 T cells in Susac syndrome (dated by TCRdb to about 2019). The library was built by means of the immunoSEQ multiplex PCR assay. RNA was extracted using the RNeasy kit, and roughly 0.45 to 1 ug of the RNA was reverse transcribed with random hexamers. The public reads were quality trimmed at Q25 with fastp and then assembled into clones with MiXCR by TCRdb, keeping productive beta chains. Identical CDR3 proteins give one entry, which carries the most common genes and DNA. In all, the sample holds 150,000 to 180,000 distinct CDR3 sequences, and 90% to 95% of those were seen once. Clones ranked in the top ten supply about 0.17% of the sample. Source material: CD4+ T cells from PBMCs. These receptors were taken from a human donor with Susac syndrome.

The gene calls are TRBV4-1 and TRBJ1-3; D gene ambiguous. Trimming shortened V by 4 bases and J by 4 bases, and 11 bases separated the two germline ends. Germline-derived CDR1 and CDR2 are MGHRA and YSYEKL. The CDR3 is 14 residues long. In DNA form, the CDR3 reads TGCGCCAGCAGCCCAGCCGAACGGGGAAACACCATATATTTT. It encodes CASSPAERGNTIYF.

The chain has TRBV12-3 or TRBV12-4 and TRBJ1-1; D perhaps matches TRBD1 (5 bases). The V end was cut by 4 bases, the J end by 5 bases, with 8 bases between. CDR3 length equals 12 residues. CDR3 residues: CASSSRETEAFF. The CDR3 bases are TGTGCCAGCAGTTCCAGGGAAACTGAAGCTTTCTTT.

The V call is TRBV29-1, the J call TRBJ2-7; TRBD1 agrees at 11 bases. With 4 bases clipped from V and 7 bases from J, the junction kept 6 bases outside the gene matches. Germline-derived CDR1 and CDR2 are SQVTM and ANQGSEA. This CDR3 has 13 amino acids. CDR3 sequence (DNA): TGCAGCGTTGGGGGACAGGGGGGTGAGGAGCAGTACTTC. Encoded protein: CSVGGQGGEEQYF.

The chain is built from TRBV7-6 and TRBJ2-7, with TRBD1 identical over 9 bases. In germline, CDR1 is SGHVS, CDR2 FNYEAQ. The trim removed 5 bases at V and 4 bases at J, leaving 15 bases unmatched. This CDR3 is built from 17 residues. The CDR3 DNA sequence: TGTGCCAGCAGCGCGGGACAGGGTAAAGGGATTGGATACGAGCAGTACTTC. As protein: CASSAGQGKGIGYEQYF. Combining the CDR3 with reference TRBV7-6 and TRBJ2-7 gives the whole variable domain GAGVSQSPRYKVTKRGQDVALRCDPISGHVSLYWYRQALGQGPEFLTYFNYEAQQDKSGLPNDRFSAERPEGSISTLTIQRTEQRDSAMYRCASSAGQGKGIGYEQYFGPGTRLTVT.

The genes are TRBV7-9 and TRBJ1-2; 11 bases are a match to TRBD1. Per germline, CDR1 SEHNR and CDR2 FQNEAQ (reference sequence). The CDR3 loop spans 16 amino acids. Unmatched junction bases numbered 6, after V lost 4 bases and J lost 2 bases. This CDR3 is CASSWIRDRGNYGYTF. CDR3 nucleotides: TGTGCCAGCAGCTGGATCCGGGACAGGGGGAACTATGGCTACACCTTC. Together with reference TRBV7-9 and TRBJ1-2, the CDR3 gives the full variable domain: DTGVSQNPRHKITKRGQNVTFRCDPISEHNRLYWYRQTLGQGPEFLTYFQNEAQLEKSRLLSDRFSAERPKGSFSTLEIQRTEQGDSAMYLCASSWIRDRGNYGYTFGSGTRLTVV.

This chain connects TRBV20-1 to TRBJ2-7; 12 positions agree with TRBD2. This CDR3 spans 15 amino acids. Germline CDR1 and CDR2: DFQATT and SNEGSKA (reference sequence). Germline trimming cut 4 bases from V and 6 bases from J; bases unmatched to any gene: 10. CDR3 sequence reads: CSANPSGGAVGEQYF. CDR3 DNA sequence: TGCAGTGCTAACCCTAGCGGGGGGGCCGTCGGCGAGCAGTACTTC.

V is TRBV3-1 and J is TRBJ2-1; D not certain. V shed 2 bases and J shed 0 bases, with 8 bases lying between them. The CDR3 sequence is 15 residues long. CDR1 is LGHDT and CDR2 is YNNKEL in the germline V gene (reference sequence). CDR3 region: CASSQRSSSYNEQFF. The CDR3 bases are TGTGCCAGCAGCCAAAGGAGTAGCTCCTACAATGAGCAGTTCTTC.

The V call is TRBV29-1, the J call TRBJ2-1; TRBD2 matches at 11 bases. The germline CDR1 and CDR2 sequences are SQVTM and ANQGSEA. This CDR3 comprises 16 residues. V lost 5 bases and J lost 0; bases outside the gene matches: 6. The CDR3 is CSVTSGGAHSYNEQFF. CDR3 DNA: TGCAGCGTTACTAGCGGGGGTGCCCACTCCTACAATGAGCAGTTCTTC.

The chain employs TRBV7-9 and TRBJ1-6; D gene uncertain. The V end lost 5 bases, the J end lost 11 bases, and 10 bases lay between the germline ends. Germline CDR1 and CDR2: SEHNR and FQNEAQ (reference sequence). This CDR3 is built from 12 residues. CDR3 in amino acids: CASSQTRTPLHF. The CDR3 region has the DNA TGTGCCAGCAGCCAAACACGTACACCCCTCCACTTT. Variable domain in full (rest from reference TRBV7-9 and TRBJ1-6): DTGVSQNPRHKITKRGQNVTFRCDPISEHNRLYWYRQTLGQGPEFLTYFQNEAQLEKSRLLSDRFSAERPKGSFSTLEIQRTEQGDSAMYLCASSQTRTPLHFGNGTRLTVT.

The DNA of the CDR3 is TGTGCCACCAGCAAAAGGAGGGGGGACACTGAAGCTTTCTTT. This codes for CATSKRRGDTEAFF. V gene TRBV15 combines with J gene TRBJ1-1, with D perhaps TRBD1 (6 bases). The length of the CDR3 is 14 residues. The germline gives CDR1 LNHNV, CDR2 YYDKDF (reference sequence). V lost 4 bases, J lost 3 bases, and 12 bases lay in between.

The chain links TRBV20-1 to TRBJ2-5, with a possible D match to TRBD2 (6 bases). The V gene lost 0 bases and the J gene lost 7 bases, with 15 bases spanning the gap. Germline CDR1 and CDR2: DFQATT and SNEGSKA (reference sequence). The CDR3 is made up of 14 amino acids. CDR3 sequence: CSARDPATGRTQYF. The CDR3 DNA reads as TGCAGTGCTAGAGATCCGGCTACCGGGAGGACCCAGTACTTC.

The V call is TRBV7-3, the J call TRBJ2-3; D is ambiguous. Germline lookup yields CDR1 SGHTA and CDR2 FQGTGA. Trimming shortened V by 5 bases and J by 9 bases, and 12 bases separated the two germline ends. This CDR3 comprises 12 residues. The CDR3 here is CASSILGSTQYF. The CDR3 bases are TGTGCCAGCAGCATCCTAGGAAGCACGCAGTATTTT.